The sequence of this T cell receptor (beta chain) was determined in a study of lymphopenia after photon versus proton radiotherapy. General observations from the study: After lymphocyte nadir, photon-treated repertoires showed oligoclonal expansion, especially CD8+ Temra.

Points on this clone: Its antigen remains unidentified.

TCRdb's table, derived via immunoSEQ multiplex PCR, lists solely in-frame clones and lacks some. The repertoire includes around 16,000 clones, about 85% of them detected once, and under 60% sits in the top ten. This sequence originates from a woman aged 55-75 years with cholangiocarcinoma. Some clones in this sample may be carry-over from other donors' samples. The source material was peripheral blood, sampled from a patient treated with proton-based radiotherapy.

CDR3: CAKRQRETQYF. The CDR3 DNA follows: TGTGCCAAACGACAGAGGGAGACCCAGTACTTC. This sequence joins TRBV2 and TRBJ2-5, with D possibly matching TRBD1 (5 bases). Germline values: CDR1 SNHLY, CDR2 FYNNEI. Trimming left V 10 bases short and J 5 bases short, with 11 bases between. The CDR3 has 11 amino acids.